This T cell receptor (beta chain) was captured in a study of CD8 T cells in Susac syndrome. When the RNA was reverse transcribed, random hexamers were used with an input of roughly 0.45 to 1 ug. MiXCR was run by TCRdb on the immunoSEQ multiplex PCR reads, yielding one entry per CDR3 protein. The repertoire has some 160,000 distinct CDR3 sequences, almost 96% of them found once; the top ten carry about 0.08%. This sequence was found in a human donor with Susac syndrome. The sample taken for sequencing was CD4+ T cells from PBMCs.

CDR3 DNA sequence: TGCAGTGCCGGACAGGCGGAATACGAGCAGTACTTC. Translation: CSAGQAEYEQYF. The chain recombines TRBV20-1 with TRBJ2-7, with 7 nucleotides matching TRBD1. The CDR3 consists of 12 residues. Trimming at V came to 6 bases and at J to 4 bases, leaving 6 bases not matched to a gene. Germline V CDR1 and CDR2: DFQATT, SNEGSKA (reference sequence).